This entry features one T cell receptor beta chain sequence. The CDR3 runs to 15 residues. From germline, CDR1 is SGHTA and CDR2 FQGNSA. Trimming left V 0 bases short and J 12 bases short, with 18 bases between. This specimen comes from a study of CD8+CD57+ T cells in acquired aplastic anemia. The use of genomic DNA as template underpinned the TCR beta VDJ and CDR3 profiling. MiXCR, run by TCRdb on the reads, gives a single entry per CDR3 protein. The data contain some 200,000 distinct CDR3 sequences, 30% to 40% of them seen just once; the ten biggest clones take up 1.1%. This clonotype originated in a human donor in good health, serving as a control. The chain recombines TRBV7-2 with TRBJ2-1, with D maybe TRBD1 (5 bases). The sequencing sample was made of sorted CD4+, CD8+, or CD8+CD57+ T cells (not recorded which) from PBMCs. CDR3 loop: CASSLASTIREGQFF. CDR3 bases: TGTGCCAGCAGCTTAGCTAGCACTATCAGGGAAGGGCAGTTCTTC.